The clone carrying this T cell receptor beta chain showed up just once. What it binds is unknown. The CDR3 consists of 17 residues. Germline V gives CDR1 SGHKS, CDR2 YYEKEE (reference sequence). The trim removed 0 bases at V and 4 bases at J, leaving 7 bases unmatched. The data were obtained in a study of T cell responses to AZD1222 COVID-19 vaccine. Study conclusions and caveats: A rise in Spike-specific TCR breadth and depth followed two AZD1222 doses. The donor group comprised mostly white British people and more females; the analysis possibly underestimated clonal diversity. Just a handful of people given AZD1222 tested seropositive at baseline.

The protocol was immunoSEQ multiplex PCR, while the TCRdb copy is restricted to in-frame clones and leaves out a portion. The sample records under 200,000 clones, just over 90% being singletons. This sample comprised peripheral blood, obtained on day 0 of AZD1222 vaccination. The sequence was obtained from an adult in good health. The chain recombines TRBV5-5 with TRBJ2-1; 10 bases fit TRBD2. Here the CDR3 reads CASSLVFTTSGYNEQFF. The CDR3 DNA reads TGTGCCAGCAGCTTGGTTTTTACGACTAGCGGGTACAATGAGCAGTTCTTC.